Sequencing of this T cell receptor (beta chain) was carried out in a study of T cells in Graves' hyperthyroidism and ophthalmopathy. Amplification yielded TCR beta CDR3 regions, with RNA transcripts as the source. HTBI primers drove first-round RT-PCR of the TCR CDR3. TCRdb re-derived calls from the multiplex PCR reads in MiXCR, one entry per CDR3 protein. The sample includes around 270,000 distinct CDR3 sequences, roughly 18% of them seen just once. This clonotype was counted only a few times. The specimen was blood. The TCR sequence derives from a man aged 45-65 years with Graves' ophthalmopathy.

In nucleotides, the CDR3 is TGTGCCAGCAGCCCCCACAGGGGCCAAGGCTACACCTTC. This codes for CASSPHRGQGYTF. This chain links TRBV5-6 with TRBJ1-2; 7 nucleotides agree with TRBD1. Per the germline V gene, CDR1 is SGHDT and CDR2 is YYEEEE. The CDR3 is 13 amino acids. V shed 4 bases and J 8 bases; nucleotides not matched to a gene: 8.